Presented here are 5 T cell receptor beta chains from one specimen sequenced in a study of CD8 T cells in ankylosing spondylitis (dated by TCRdb to about 2017). No antigen has been identified for these receptors. General study outcomes and caveats: A TCR beta motif of several highly homologous amino acid variants appeared characteristic of blood from ankylosing spondylitis patients.

The library came from 5' RACE. Sequenced using an Illumina HiSeq 2500. TCRdb cleaned the public reads at Q25 with fastp, built clones with MiXCR and kept in-frame beta chains. Under each unique CDR3 protein, matching rows form one entry showing the most common genes and DNA. In all, the sample holds under 850,000 distinct CDR3 sequences, and around 20% of those were seen once. The ten largest account for about 20% of the sample. Source material: blood, either unsorted or a sorted T cell fraction (not recorded which). The receptors derive from a male donor with ankylosing spondylitis.

In this sample, this clonotype turned up a few times. The CDR3 region is CATSDLHPSGAGSGRANTGELFF. The CDR3 nucleotides are TGTGCCACCAGTGATTTGCATCCCTCGGGGGCCGGGAGTGGCAGGGCGAACACCGGGGAGCTGTTTTTT. The chain recombines TRBV24-1 with TRBJ2-2; D is tentatively TRBD1 or TRBD2 (6 bases each). CDR1 and CDR2 from the germline V gene are KGHDR and SFDVKD. This CDR3 contains 23 residues. Trimming left V 0 bases short and J 0 bases short, with 28 bases between.

The chain links TRBV18 to TRBJ2-7; D remains ambiguous. CDR3 length: 13 residues. CDR1 and CDR2 (germline): KGHSH, LQKENI. V gave up 3 bases and J gave up 6 bases, with 12 bases separating them. CDR3 DNA sequence: TGTGCCAGCTCACCGACTGAGCAAGTCGAGCAGTACTTC. It yields the protein CASSPTEQVEQYF.

The chain employs TRBV12-3 or TRBV12-4 and TRBJ2-1; no clear D. CDR3 length equals 15 residues. V was shortened by 6 bases and J by 2 bases, with 14 bases between the two germline ends. As DNA, the CDR3 is TGTGCCAGCAGCCTTCTAATCGGAACCTACAATGAGCAGTTCTTC. It yields the protein CASSLLIGTYNEQFF.

This clonotype was picked up a small number of times. This chain links TRBV6-1 with TRBJ2-1; TRBD1 might be the D (5 bases). The CDR3 extends over 15 amino acids. Looked up from germline, CDR1 is MNHNS and CDR2 is SASEGT. V dropped 6 bases and J dropped 6 bases, with 18 bases sitting between them. In DNA, the CDR3 is TGTGCCAGCAGACTAACAGGTGCCTCACTCAATGAGCAGTTCTTC. It codes for CASRLTGASLNEQFF.

This clonotype occurred a few times. This chain uses TRBV12-3 or TRBV12-4 with TRBJ2-1; TRBD2 matches 8 bases. V shed 7 bases, J shed 5 bases, and the junction held 16 bases outside the gene matches. The CDR3 runs to 17 residues. The CDR3 spells CASTLSTGRGYNNEQFF. The CDR3 bases are TGTGCCAGCACCCTTAGTACCGGGAGGGGGTATAACAATGAGCAGTTCTTC.